Listed here is a single TCR beta chain. Its antigen is unknown. This record comes from a study of cytomegalovirus exposure and HLA in healthy donors. Whole-study context: For the approximately 360 genotyped donors, about 79% fell within the Caucasian-associated ancestry cluster. The study's findings and limits: Reports described diagnosis of cytomegalovirus status by the classifier as highly specific and sensitive.

PCR employed 60 Vbeta and 13 Jbeta primers. Profiling relied on immunoSEQ multiplex PCR, and the TCRdb table lists in-frame clones only, not all of them. The sample records 150,000 to 200,000 clones, over 70% being singletons. The V gene's germline CDR1 is MNHEY and CDR2 SVGAGI. V lost 8 bases to trimming and J lost 7 bases, with 9 bases between them. The CDR3 loop spans 11 amino acids. The chain links TRBV6-5 to TRBJ2-1; D not resolved. This TCR came from a female donor in good health and CMV-seronegative. The sequencing input was PBMCs. This chain's CDR3 is CASRRRNEQFF. CDR3 in DNA: TGTGCCAGCCGACGGAGAAATGAGCAGTTCTTC.